This paragraph covers one T cell receptor (beta chain) sequence. The record originates from a study of OX40 agonist ivuxolimab in advanced cancers. Clones were read by immunoSEQ multiplex PCR, and TCRdb kept only the in-frame ones, dropping some. The table records about 47,000 clones, more than 70% of them present only once. The TCR was taken from an adult with an advanced solid tumor such as melanoma, head and neck, liver or kidney cancer. This specimen was CD4+ or CD8+ T cells sorted from blood, taken in a trial of the OX40 agonist ivuxolimab.

The CDR3 is CASSSTALAGANTGELFF. CDR3 nucleotides: TGTGCCAGCAGCTCAACAGCCCTAGCGGGAGCTAACACCGGGGAGCTGTTTTTT. The V call is TRBV7-6, the J call TRBJ2-2, with TRBD2 matching 10 bases. The CDR3 runs to 18 residues. Germline V gene lookup returns CDR1 SGHVS and CDR2 FNYEAQ. V lost 4 bases to trimming and J lost 2 bases; unmatched junction nucleotides: 10.